This T cell receptor (beta chain) was observed in a study of T cell clones after liver transplantation. Study summary: In this trial, immunosuppression withdrawal was attempted within 2 years of liver transplant. Without induction therapy, subjects received standard immunosuppression until 12-24 months post-transplant.

This table comes from immunoSEQ multiplex PCR, and its TCRdb copy is limited to in-frame clones, with some not included. The repertoire holds fewer than 65,000 clones, with less than 90% as singletons. Unstimulated PBMCs were sorted into CD3+CD4+ and CD3+CD8+ populations. Findings and caveats of the study: Migration into the graft, not deletion, may explain lost graft donor-reactive T cells.

There are 19 residues in the CDR3. Germline loops: CDR1 SEHNR, CDR2 FQNEAQ (reference sequence). The ends lost 4 bases at V and 6 bases at J; junction bases unmatched: 20. In the case of this clone: The antigen is undetermined.

The sequenced sample was CD8+ T cells from blood, obtained 12 months after liver transplant. This TCR derives from a human patient who received a liver transplant. Some T cells may trace back to the graft donor. The V and J genes are TRBV7-9 and TRBJ2-2; 7 nucleotides agree with TRBD1. The DNA for the CDR3 is TGTGCCAGCAGCTCGACAGGGATTGAGGGCGTGGGCGAGGCCGGGGAGCTGTTTTTT. This encodes CASSSTGIEGVGEAGELFF.